This T cell receptor beta chain was recovered during a study of healthy donors' naive CD4 and CD8 T cells. This CDR3 is built from 14 residues. CDR1 and CDR2 from the germline V gene are SNHLY and FYNNEI. Between the trimmed V and J ends, which lost 2 bases and 0 bases, there was a span of 7 bases. This clonotype occurred a few times. Starting from 500 ng of total RNA, TCR libraries were made with linear amplification. TCRdb passed the reads through MiXCR, listing each CDR3 protein once. There are 150,000 to 200,000 distinct CDR3 sequences in the sample; under 85% occur only once, and roughly 2.4% lies in the top ten.

Sequenced: naive CD4+ and CD8+ T cells sorted from blood, pooled from several donors. This chain connects TRBV2 to TRBJ1-1, with D tentatively TRBD1 (5 bases). This receptor was obtained from a pool of human donors in good health; the sample pools cells from several healthy donors. The CDR3 sequence: CASSEQGLNTEAFF. The CDR3 DNA reads TGTGCCAGCAGTGAACAGGGACTGAACACTGAAGCTTTCTTT.